This T cell receptor (beta chain) was captured by sequencing in a study of shared clonotypes between healthy human individuals. The study, taken as a whole, reports: Only blood samples were collected, and tissue repertoires likely differ. Roughly 5% of naive CD4 clonotypes were common to a few donors. Rarefaction curves obtained for sorted subsets showed sequencing incomplete despite large depth.

As for this clone: Its antigen is undetermined.

The V and J ends lost 3 bases and 8 bases respectively, with 10 bases between them. CDR3 size: 12 residues. Germline CDR1 reads SGDLS; CDR2 reads YYNGEE. Only in-frame clones appear in the TCRdb table, and some are missing; sequencing was by immunoSEQ multiplex PCR. The table has roughly 2.6 million clones, around 94% seen once. Splitting the CD4+ cells yielded a CD45RA+ naive subset and a CD45RA-negative memory subset. Input material: naive CD4+ T cells sorted from blood. Specified subset: CD45RA+ positively selected. The chain is built from TRBV9 and TRBJ2-3; D possibly corresponds to TRBD2 (6 bases). This TCR was recovered from a man aged 18 to 30 in good health. CDR3: CASSGLVGTQYF. In DNA, the CDR3 is TGTGCCAGCAGCGGACTAGTTGGTACGCAGTATTTT.